The subject of this entry is one T cell receptor (beta chain). This entry comes from a study of blood T cells in healthy people across ages. Using a J-beta primer mix together with a sample-barcoded 5' primer, a second PCR was run for 7 to 11 cycles. TCRdb independently ran MiXCR on the 5' RACE reads; one entry per CDR3 protein. The table has 1 million or so distinct CDR3 sequences, about 25% seen once. Donor samples were obtained from healthy Caucasian individuals from Russia, aged about 6 to 95. The CDR3 spans 13 residues. CDR1 is MNHEY, CDR2 SMNVEV, per germline (reference sequence). V lost 6 bases and J lost 5, with 13 bases in between. This same sample was also taken into another study, of T cells of mothers and their children.

Sequencing used blood. The chain links TRBV27 to TRBJ1-2; D is unresolved. The sequence was collected from a girl aged 2-10 years in good health. CDR3 loop: CASRYQTGYGYTF. CDR3 DNA: TGTGCCAGCAGGTACCAGACCGGTTATGGCTACACCTTC.